These 20 T cell receptor beta chains were sequenced from one sample in a study of blood T cell repertoires in COVID-19. Assay used: immunoSEQ multiplex PCR; TCRdb lists only in-frame clones, some missing. The sample consists of about 210,000 clones, roughly 81% of them appearing once. The sample consisted of peripheral blood. These receptors were taken from a woman aged 50 to 60 with active or convalescent COVID-19.

The gene calls are TRBV6-5 and TRBJ1-5, with D possibly being TRBD1 (6 bases). The CDR3 length is 15 residues. The V end lost 6 bases, the J end lost 3 bases, and 15 bases lay between the germline ends. Germline lookup yields CDR1 MNHEY and CDR2 SVGAGI. CDR3 sequence reads: CASRPQGSLNQPQHF. The CDR3 nucleotides read TGTGCCAGCAGACCCCAGGGGTCCCTCAATCAGCCCCAGCATTTT.

This clone occurred many times. V is TRBV3-1 (or the pseudogene TRBV3-2) and J is TRBJ2-3; tentatively, D is TRBD1 or TRBD2 (6 bases each). This CDR3 spans 13 amino acids. V lost 8 bases, J lost 4 bases, and 13 bases lay in between. The V gene's germline CDR1 is LGHDT and CDR2 YNNKEL (reference sequence). CDR3 nucleotides: TGTGCCAGCTGCCGGGGGCGCTCAGATACGCAGTATTTT. Translation gives CASCRGRSDTQYF.

The chain uses TRBV4-2 and TRBJ2-7; D may be TRBD2 (5 bases). Trimming left V 0 bases short and J 5 bases short, with 11 bases between. CDR3 length: 14 amino acids. Germline lookup yields CDR1 LGHNA and CDR2 YNFKEQ. Here the CDR3 reads CASSQDIQRHEQYV. CDR3 DNA sequence: TGTGCCAGCAGCCAAGATATACAGCGGCACGAGCAGTACGTC.

The V call is TRBV5-1, the J call TRBJ1-5, with D possibly being TRBD1 (5 bases). The CDR3 contains 13 residues. Germline lookup yields CDR1 SGHRS and CDR2 YFSETQ. Trimming stripped 4 bases from V and 5 bases from J, with 10 bases between. CDR3 DNA: TGCGCCAGCAGCCGCGGCAGGGATCAGCCCCAGCATTTT. Protein product: CASSRGRDQPQHF.

This clone appeared a single time. The rearrangement uses TRBV3-1 (or the pseudogene TRBV3-2) and TRBJ1-3; 8 nucleotides agree with TRBD1. This CDR3 comprises 12 residues. CDR1 is LGHDT and CDR2 is YNNKEL in the germline V gene (reference sequence). V dropped 3 bases and J dropped 9; count of bases not matched to a gene: 1. DNA of the CDR3: TGTGCCAGCAGCCAGGGACAGGCCACCATATATTTT. It codes for CASSQGQATIYF.

The gene calls are TRBV5-3 and TRBJ1-2; 8 positions agree with TRBD1. TRBV5-3 is annotated as an ORF whose role is uncertain. The CDR3 loop spans 17 amino acids. V gave up 4 bases and J gave up 4 bases; unmatched junction bases: 15. Here the CDR3 DNA reads TGTGCCAGAAGCGCTTACCTTCTGGGACAGGAATCCTATGGCTACACCTTC. Translation gives CARSAYLLGQESYGYTF.

The chain recombines TRBV10-3 with TRBJ2-2; TRBD2 agrees at 10 bases. The CDR3 sequence is 16 residues long. CDR1 and CDR2 (germline): ENHRY, SYGVKD. The V gene end was trimmed by 5 bases and the J gene end by 0 bases; junction bases not matched to a gene: 3. The DNA of the CDR3 is TGTGCCATCAGTATAGCGGGGGGCTCGAACACCGGGGAGCTGTTTTTT. Encoded protein: CAISIAGGSNTGELFF.

This clone appeared a few times. The V and J genes are TRBV6-4 and TRBJ2-7; TRBD1 matches 8 bases. The CDR3 is 14 amino acids. Germline CDR1 MRHNA, CDR2 SNTAGT. With 5 bases clipped from V and 2 bases from J, the junction kept 5 bases outside the gene matches. CDR3 sequence reads: CASSPRDRPYEQYV. As DNA, the CDR3 is TGTGCCAGCAGTCCACGGGACAGGCCCTACGAGCAGTACGTC.

The chain is built from TRBV7-9 and TRBJ1-6, with TRBD1 as a possible D gene (5 bases). Germline V lookup: CDR1 SEHNR, CDR2 FQNEAQ (reference sequence). The CDR3 is 17 amino acids. Trimming cost V 5 bases and J 5 bases, with 19 bases left between them. The CDR3 nucleotides are TGTGCCAGCAGCCCAAACAGGTTAGACGTCGATAATTCACCCCTCCACTTT. Translating gives CASSPNRLDVDNSPLHF.

The V call is TRBV7-9, the J call TRBJ2-2; 7 bases fit TRBD1. V trimming: 4 bases; J trimming: 4 bases; junction bases outside the gene matches: 3. From germline, CDR1 is SEHNR and CDR2 FQNEAQ (reference sequence). The CDR3 is 14 amino acids. The DNA of the CDR3 is TGTGCCAGCAGCTCGACAGGGACCACCGGGGAGCTGTTTTTT. Its protein product is CASSSTGTTGELFF.

This clone was observed a handful of times. V and J are TRBV5-1 and TRBJ2-6; D is perhaps TRBD2 (5 bases). The CDR3 is 16 amino acids. Trimming stripped 1 base from V and 2 bases from J, with 10 bases between. The V gene's germline CDR1 is SGHRS and CDR2 YFSETQ. The CDR3 bases are TGCGCCAGCAGCTTGACCTCGGGAACTGGGGCCAACGTCCTGACTTTC. Its protein is CASSLTSGTGANVLTF.

This clone has only a few counts. The V call is TRBV3-1 (or the pseudogene TRBV3-2), the J call TRBJ1-5, with D hard to call. Trimming removed 2 bases from V and 7 bases from J, with 9 bases in between. CDR3 length equals 13 residues. Germline V CDR1 and CDR2: LGHDT, YNNKEL (reference sequence). The CDR3 loop is CASSQMAGQPQHF. The DNA of the CDR3 is TGTGCCAGCAGCCAAATGGCGGGACAGCCCCAGCATTTT.

The gene calls are TRBV3-1 (or the pseudogene TRBV3-2) and TRBJ1-5, with D unclear. Trimming removed 5 bases at V and 2 bases at J, with 10 bases between. This CDR3 spans 14 amino acids. Germline CDR1 and CDR2: LGHDT and YNNKEL (reference sequence). The CDR3 region is CASSSSGGNQPQHF. The CDR3 DNA reads TGTGCCAGCAGCTCCTCCGGGGGCAATCAGCCCCAGCATTTT.

The table lists this clone with many counts. The chain employs TRBV5-4 and TRBJ1-2; tentative D call: TRBD1 (5 bases). This CDR3 comprises 16 residues. Germline V gene data show CDR1 as SGHNT and CDR2 as YYREEE (reference sequence). V was shortened by 3 bases and J by 3 bases, with 18 bases between the two germline ends. The CDR3 sequence is CASSSGGEEGDYGYTF. In DNA, the CDR3 is TGTGCCAGCAGCTCTGGGGGTGAGGAGGGTGACTATGGCTACACCTTC.

The chain carries TRBV7-3 and TRBJ1-1; no clear D. The CDR3 runs to 13 residues. V was clipped by 4 bases and J by 4 bases, with 10 bases between them. The germline V gene has CDR1 SGHTA and CDR2 FQGTGA. The DNA of the CDR3 is TGTGCCAGCAGCTCCGGGTCTTTCACTGAAGCTTTCTTT. Its translation is CASSSGSFTEAFF.

The chain combines TRBV7-9 with TRBJ1-2, with D hard to call. Germline V gene lookup returns CDR1 SEHNR and CDR2 FQNEAQ (reference sequence). Trimming shortened V by 5 bases and J by 8 bases, and 12 bases separated the two germline ends. CDR3 size: 12 residues. CDR3 coding DNA: TGTGCCAGCAGCCCTACGGCGGGAGGCTACACCTTC. The encoded protein is CASSPTAGGYTF.

The chain is built from TRBV3-1 (or the pseudogene TRBV3-2) and TRBJ1-6; D might be TRBD1 (5 bases). Germline-derived CDR1 and CDR2 are LGHDT and YNNKEL (reference sequence). V lost 0 bases and J lost 10, with 13 bases in between. CDR3 length equals 15 residues. The CDR3 spells CASSQEAGRGSPLHF. CDR3 coding DNA: TGTGCCAGCAGCCAAGAAGCGGGGCGTGGGTCACCCCTCCACTTT.

This clone appeared a single time. The CDR3 here is CAISQGRNYGYTF. CDR3 coding DNA: TGTGCCATCAGCCAGGGAAGGAACTATGGCTACACCTTC. The chain is built from TRBV10-3 and TRBJ1-2, with a tentative D call TRBD1 (5 bases). The CDR3 extends over 13 amino acids. Germline-derived CDR1 and CDR2 are ENHRY and SYGVKD. V dropped 6 bases and J dropped 2 bases, with 10 bases sitting between them.

The chain is built from TRBV5-1 and TRBJ1-4, with TRBD1 matching over 7 bases. CDR1 SGHRS and CDR2 YFSETQ come from the germline V gene. CDR3 length: 16 residues. With V trimmed by 4 bases and J by 0 bases, 6 bases remained unmatched. The CDR3 sequence: CASSPRTGATNEKLFF. The CDR3 DNA sequence: TGCGCCAGCAGCCCTAGGACAGGAGCAACTAATGAAAAACTGTTTTTT.

The J gene is TRBJ1-1, the V gene TRBV5-6; possible D gene TRBD1, 5 bases. Germline V CDR1 and CDR2: SGHDT, YYEEEE. V gave up 4 bases and J gave up 2 bases, with 12 bases separating them. This CDR3 region has 14 residues. The CDR3 loop reads CASSLLTANTEAFF. The CDR3 DNA follows: TGTGCCAGCAGCCTGTTGACAGCAAACACTGAAGCTTTCTTT.